The present TCR beta chain was sequenced within a study of Graves' ophthalmopathy and Graves' hyperthyroidism. Using RNA transcripts, the TCR beta CDR3 regions were amplified. Following a first-round RT-PCR that used HTBI primers, a second-round multiplex PCR was carried out. MiXCR, applied by TCRdb to the multiplex PCR reads, yields one record per CDR3 protein. This sample yields about 740,000 distinct CDR3 sequences, of which 35% to 50% are seen a single time; 40% to 45% belongs to the top ten. This clonotype turned up a few times. This CDR3 region has 15 residues. Germline trimming cut 4 bases from V and 2 bases from J; bases unmatched to any gene: 6. Germline CDR1 reads MGHRA; CDR2 reads YSYEKL.

The material sequenced was peripheral blood. V is TRBV4-1 and J is TRBJ2-7; 9 bases are a match to TRBD2. The receptor was isolated from an adult man with Graves' ophthalmopathy. The CDR3, as DNA: TGCGCCAGCAGCCCAGGCGGGAGGGGGGCCTACGAGCAGTACTTC. It specifies CASSPGGRGAYEQYF.